This TCR beta chain was recorded in a study of PD-L1 blockade in urothelial cancer. Study-level information: Patients' histories included 0 to 3 prior chemotherapy regimens. Blood gave a median approximately 140,000 T cells.

Findings and limits, study-wide: At the 3-week point, tumor-associated blood clones expanded more in durable-benefit patients.

This clone appeared a few times. The target antigen is unknown. Clones were read by immunoSEQ multiplex PCR, and TCRdb kept only the in-frame ones, dropping some. In the table there are around 100,000 clones, approximately 85% of which are singletons. This receptor was obtained from a man aged 45-60 years with urothelial cancer. Here the sequenced sample was PBMCs, taken around atezolizumab (anti-PD-L1) treatment.

CDR3 residues: CASNSPPGRGSSPLHF. The CDR3, as DNA: TGTGCCAGCAACTCCCCACCAGGCAGGGGCAGTTCACCCCTCCACTTT. The chain couples TRBV28 to TRBJ1-6; maybe TRBD1 (6 bases). Trimming removed 7 bases at V and 9 bases at J, with 22 bases between. Germline CDR1 reads MDHEN; CDR2 reads SYDVKM. The CDR3 extends over 16 amino acids.